These 18 T cell receptor beta chains were sequenced from one sample in a study of blood T cell repertoires in COVID-19. Clones were sequenced by immunoSEQ multiplex PCR, and TCRdb holds only the in-frame ones, with some missing. The table has roughly 81,000 clones, around 86% seen once. Sequencing input: peripheral blood. The receptor set was obtained from a middle-aged man with acute or convalescent COVID-19.

The chain joins TRBV4-2 to TRBJ2-3, with TRBD2 matching 10 bases. V gave up 1 base and J gave up 4 bases; unmatched junction bases: 5. The germline gives CDR1 LGHNA, CDR2 YNFKEQ. CDR3 length: 16 residues. The DNA for the CDR3 is TGTGCCAGCAGCCAAGGTACACTAGCGGGGTCAGATACGCAGTATTTT. This encodes CASSQGTLAGSDTQYF.

The chain uses TRBV5-1 and TRBJ2-5; D uncertain. Trimming cost V 0 bases and J 3 bases, with 6 bases left between them. The CDR3 length is 13 residues. Germline-derived CDR1 and CDR2 are SGHRS and YFSETQ. Here the CDR3 DNA reads TGCGCCAGCAGCTTGGTCGCGGAAGAGACCCAGTACTTC. Its translation: CASSLVAEETQYF.

The chain recombines TRBV29-1 with TRBJ1-1; D is perhaps TRBD1 (5 bases). In germline, CDR1 is SQVTM, CDR2 ANQGSEA. V dropped 3 bases and J dropped 1 base, with 6 bases sitting between them. This CDR3 is built from 12 residues. The CDR3 region is CSVEDKNTEAFF. In nucleotides, the CDR3 is TGCAGCGTTGAGGACAAGAACACTGAAGCTTTCTTT.

The V call is TRBV16, the J call TRBJ1-5; 10 bases fit TRBD1. V trimming: 0 bases; J trimming: 5 bases; junction bases outside the gene matches: 1. Germline V gives CDR1 KGHSY, CDR2 FQNENV. This CDR3 is 15 amino acids long. The CDR3: CASSQSGTGDQPQHF. In DNA, the CDR3 is TGTGCCAGCAGCCAATCGGGGACAGGGGATCAGCCCCAGCATTTT.

The chain joins TRBV18 to TRBJ2-5, with D perhaps TRBD1 (5 bases). The V end was cut by 5 bases, the J end by 0 bases, with 7 bases between. Germline assignment: CDR1 KGHSH and CDR2 LQKENI. The CDR3 extends over 13 amino acids. The CDR3 DNA reads TGTGCCAGCTCAGGGGCAGACCAAGAGACCCAGTACTTC. It translates to CASSGADQETQYF. The full variable domain, with the rest looked up from reference TRBV18 and TRBJ2-5, is NAGVMQNPRHLVRRRGQEARLRCSPMKGHSHVYWYRQLPEEGLKFMVYLQKENIIDESGMPKERFSAEFPKEGPSILRIQQVVRGDSAAYFCASSGADQETQYFGPGTRLLVL.

This clone was recorded once. The gene calls are TRBV7-2 and TRBJ2-5; 7 bases line up with TRBD2. V lost 5 bases, J lost 5 bases, and 8 bases stayed unmatched. This CDR3 contains 14 residues. Germline loops: CDR1 SGHTA, CDR2 FQGNSA. CDR3 in amino acids: CASSPGRGLETQYF. CDR3 bases: TGTGCCAGCAGCCCCGGGCGGGGGTTGGAGACCCAGTACTTC.

The chain couples TRBV2 to TRBJ2-7, with a weak D call TRBD1 (5 bases). V was clipped by 10 bases and J by 3 bases, with 13 bases between them. This CDR3 is built from 12 residues. Germline V gives CDR1 SNHLY, CDR2 FYNNEI. The CDR3: CAIPWGGYEQYF. CDR3 DNA: TGTGCCATTCCATGGGGCGGCTACGAGCAGTACTTC. The full variable domain, in which reference TRBV2 and TRBJ2-7 provide the parts outside the CDR3, is EPEVTQTPSHQVTQMGQEVILRCVPISNHLYFYWYRQILGQKVEFLVSFYNNEISEKSEIFDDQFSVERPDGSNFTLKIRSTKLEDSAMYFCAIPWGGYEQYFGPGTRLTVT.

This sequence joins TRBV5-8 and TRBJ1-4; 9 bases line up with TRBD1. CDR1 and CDR2 (germline): SGHTS, YDEGEE. The CDR3 covers 14 residues. V was clipped by 4 bases and J by 7 bases; unmatched bases: 5. As DNA, the CDR3 is TGTGCCAGCAGCATGAACAGGGGGCTTGAAAAACTGTTTTTT. Its protein product is CASSMNRGLEKLFF.

This clone was seen a few times. The chain combines TRBV6-2 or TRBV6-3 with TRBJ1-5; no clear D. V was pared by 6 bases and J by 2 bases, with 14 bases between. Germline CDR1 reads MNHEY; CDR2 reads SVGEGT. This CDR3 has 15 residues. CDR3 nucleotides: TGTGCCAGCAGCGCCCTTGGGAGGGGCAATCAGCCCCAGCATTTT. As protein: CASSALGRGNQPQHF.

This clone has more than one count but fewer than ten. The chain recombines TRBV5-8 with TRBJ1-6; 9 bases align to TRBD1. Germline CDR1 SGHTS, CDR2 YDEGEE. After removal of 4 bases from V and 7 bases from J, the junction contained 6 bases not matched to a gene. This CDR3 has 15 amino acids. The CDR3 coding sequence is TGTGCCAGCAGCACGGGGGACAGGGCCAATTCACCCCTCCACTTT. It codes for CASSTGDRANSPLHF.

This chain connects TRBV5-1 to TRBJ2-3, with TRBD2 matching over 9 bases. Germline trimming cut 3 bases from V and 6 bases from J; bases unmatched to any gene: 5. Germline V gene data show CDR1 as SGHRS and CDR2 as YFSETQ. The length of the CDR3 is 14 residues. In DNA form, the CDR3 reads TGCGCCAGCAGCTCCGGGACTAGCAGTGATACGCAGTATTTT. It translates to CASSSGTSSDTQYF.

This rearrangement joins TRBV5-4 to TRBJ2-5; 9 bases line up with TRBD1. The CDR3 has 16 amino acids. Germline V gives CDR1 SGHNT, CDR2 YYREEE (reference sequence). The V segment lost 3 bases and the J segment 5 bases; nucleotides outside the gene matches: 11. In nucleotides, the CDR3 is TGTGCCAGCAGCTCCCCGGGGGGACAGGGTGAGGAGACCCAGTACTTC. The encoded protein is CASSSPGGQGEETQYF.

The V gene is TRBV4-1, the J gene TRBJ2-1; 9 nucleotides align to TRBD2. Trimming took 0 bases from V and 2 from J; bases not matched to a gene: 8. The V gene's germline CDR1 is MGHRA and CDR2 YSYEKL. The CDR3 extends over 18 amino acids. CDR3 DNA sequence: TGCGCCAGCAGCCAAGATCACTATAGCGGGGGAGCCTACAATGAGCAGTTCTTC. The encoded protein is CASSQDHYSGGAYNEQFF.

This clone was counted a few times. V gene TRBV18 combines with J gene TRBJ1-1, with unresolved D. CDR3 length equals 12 residues. Germline loops: CDR1 KGHSH, CDR2 LQKENI. V was shortened by 5 bases and J by 7 bases, with 11 bases between the two germline ends. CDR3 protein: CASSTVGGEAFF. The CDR3 coding sequence is TGTGCCAGCTCAACCGTCGGAGGTGAAGCTTTCTTT.

This chain joins TRBV9 and TRBJ1-6; a weak D match, TRBD1 (5 bases). Per germline, CDR1 SGDLS and CDR2 YYNGEE. The CDR3 spans 15 residues. The germline V and J ends were trimmed by 0 bases and 10 bases, with 14 bases remaining between them. The CDR3 nucleotides read TGTGCCAGCAGCGTAGTCGGGGGTAGAGAGTCACCCCTCCACTTT. Translating it yields CASSVVGGRESPLHF.

The chain is built from TRBV27 and TRBJ1-5; TRBD1 is a possible D gene (5 bases). Germline V lookup: CDR1 MNHEY, CDR2 SMNVEV (reference sequence). The CDR3 spans 16 residues. V dropped 0 bases and J dropped 0 bases, with 9 bases sitting between them. The CDR3 region has the DNA TGTGCCAGCAGTTTATCCGGGGGGAGTAGCAATCAGCCCCAGCATTTT. This gives the protein CASSLSGGSSNQPQHF.

The sample holds a few counts of this clone. This chain joins TRBV30 and TRBJ1-6; tentative D call: TRBD1 (5 bases). This CDR3 region has 16 residues. Germline loops: CDR1 GTSNPN, CDR2 SVGIG (reference sequence). Trimming left V 0 bases short and J 0 bases short, with 9 bases between. Here the CDR3 DNA reads TGTGCCTGGAGTGTGGGGCCGAGCTCCTATAATTCACCCCTCCACTTT. It codes for CAWSVGPSSYNSPLHF.

The genes are TRBV6-5 and TRBJ1-1; D uncertain. The CDR3 is 13 residues long. V was cut by 8 bases and J by 4 bases, with 14 bases left in between. Germline V CDR1 and CDR2: MNHEY, SVGAGI. This CDR3 reads CASGRMAGTEAFF. The DNA for the CDR3 is TGTGCCAGCGGCAGGATGGCAGGCACTGAAGCTTTCTTT.